This record looks at one T cell receptor (beta chain) sequence and its context. Antigen: not known. These data originate in a study of identical twins. General study points: Fewer insertions were carried by abundant cord blood beta clonotypes, but none was seen in memory repertoires. Models underpredicted monozygotic twin sharing of out-of-frame TCR alpha. Invariant cells of the MAIT and iNKT types might have partly distorted the zero-insertion analyses.

TCRdb itself ran the 5' RACE reads through MiXCR, one entry per CDR3 protein. The sample includes under 900,000 distinct CDR3 sequences, about 12% of them seen just once. CDR3 length equals 18 residues. Per the germline V gene, CDR1 is SNHLY and CDR2 is FYNNEI. Trimming cost V 6 bases and J 2 bases; bases outside gene matches: 12. These data also formed part of another study, on yellow fever vaccine responses in identical twins. That report notes: Twins' vaccine T cell responses were reported to seem partly convergent and partly personalized.

This TCR was sampled from a woman aged 18-30 years in good health. Sequenced material: PBMCs. The chain employs TRBV2 and TRBJ2-2; TRBD1 matches at 10 bases. The CDR3 DNA follows: TGTGCCAGCAGGCCTCCGGGACAGGGGAAAACTAACACCGGGGAGCTGTTTTTT. It is translated as CASRPPGQGKTNTGELFF. Supplemented by reference TRBV2 and TRBJ2-2, the full variable domain reads EPEVTQTPSHQVTQMGQEVILRCVPISNHLYFYWYRQILGQKVEFLVSFYNNEISEKSEIFDDQFSVERPDGSNFTLKIRSTKLEDSAMYFCASRPPGQGKTNTGELFFGEGSRLTVL.